Shown below are 16 T cell receptor beta chains from a single sample sequenced in a study of vaccination effects on CD4 cells after COVID-19. Generated by immunoSEQ multiplex PCR, the TCRdb table keeps only in-frame clones and is missing some. This sample has more than 20,000 clones, with about three quarters found just once. These receptors have no known antigen. In the ViraFEST assay, antigen-specific CD4+ clonotypes were identified by expansion after peptide-pool stimulation. Culture proceeded for nine to ten days, and CD4+ T cells were then isolated. PCR-confirmed SARS-CoV-2 infection occurred in the person between March and December 2020. The sample in question was CD4+ T cells from PBMCs cultured with SARS-CoV-2 spike peptides, obtained before COVID-19 vaccination. These receptors came from a human donor who had a prior SARS-CoV-2 infection.

V gene TRBV18 combines with J gene TRBJ1-5, with 7 nucleotides matching TRBD1. Trimming at V came to 6 bases and at J to 1 base, leaving 9 bases not matched to a gene. Germline CDR1 reads KGHSH; CDR2 reads LQKENI. The length of the CDR3 is 16 residues. DNA of the CDR3: TGTGCCAGCTCCCTAGTCAGGGGGATGAGCAATCAGCCCCAGCATTTT. It yields the protein CASSLVRGMSNQPQHF.

The rearrangement joins TRBV5-1 to TRBJ2-5; no clear D gene. Trimming took off 0 bases at V and 7 bases at J, with 4 bases between the two ends. The germline V gene has CDR1 SGHRS and CDR2 YFSETQ. This CDR3 comprises 11 residues. The CDR3 DNA follows: TGCGCCAGCAGCTTGGAATGGACCCAGTACTTC. This encodes CASSLEWTQYF. Full variable domain (remainder filled in from reference TRBV5-1 and TRBJ2-5): KAGVTQTPRYLIKTRGQQVTLSCSPISGHRSVSWYQQTPGQGLQFLFEYFSETQRNKGNFPGRFSGRQFSNSRSEMNVSTLELGDSALYLCASSLEWTQYFGPGTRLLVL.

The rearrangement uses TRBV24-1 and TRBJ2-3; 13 bases fit TRBD2. This CDR3 has 13 residues. J gave up 4 bases and V 9 bases, and 0 bases lay outside the gene matches. The germline CDR1 and CDR2 sequences are KGHDR and SFDVKD. The CDR3 nucleotides read TGTGCCACCGGACTAGCGGGGGCAGATACGCAGTATTTT. It translates to CATGLAGADTQYF.

The chain employs TRBV9 and TRBJ2-1; D gene uncertain. In germline, CDR1 is SGDLS, CDR2 YYNGEE. Between the trimmed V and J ends, which lost 0 bases and 10 bases, there was a span of 14 bases. This CDR3 has 14 residues. CDR3 protein: CASSVALSAGEQFF. The DNA for the CDR3 is TGTGCCAGCAGCGTAGCGTTAAGCGCCGGAGAGCAGTTCTTC.

The chain couples TRBV4-3 to TRBJ1-2; 9 bases agree with TRBD1. V was pared by 4 bases and J by 3 bases, with 9 bases of the junction left unmatched. The CDR3 has 16 amino acids. The germline gives CDR1 LGHNA, CDR2 YSLEER. The CDR3 DNA follows: TGCGCCAGCAGCCGCCTGAGGGGACAGGGATACTATGGCTACACCTTC. Translating it yields CASSRLRGQGYYGYTF.

This clone was detected only a few times. V usage is TRBV7-3 and J usage is TRBJ2-1, with 9 bases matching TRBD2. This CDR3 is built from 17 residues. V lost 6 bases to trimming and J lost 8 bases; unmatched junction nucleotides: 17. Germline CDR1 reads SGHTA; CDR2 reads FQGTGA. The CDR3 region has the DNA TGTGCCAGCAGTCCACGAATCGCGGGAGGGGGTGTGGATGAGCAGTTCTTC. Translated, it gives CASSPRIAGGGVDEQFF.

V is TRBV7-9 and J is TRBJ2-5; perhaps TRBD1 as D (6 bases). The germline CDR1 and CDR2 sequences are SEHNR and FQNEAQ (reference sequence). CDR3 length: 15 residues. Trimming left V 5 bases short and J 7 bases short, with 20 bases between. The CDR3 protein is CASSRGTGSLGTQYF. The CDR3 bases are TGTGCCAGCAGCCGGGGAACAGGGTCCCTGGGGACCCAGTACTTC. The variable domain in full, completed from reference TRBV7-9 and TRBJ2-5, reads DTGVSQNPRHKITKRGQNVTFRCDPISEHNRLYWYRQTLGQGPEFLTYFQNEAQLEKSRLLSDRFSAERPKGSFSTLEIQRTEQGDSAMYLCASSRGTGSLGTQYFGPGTRLLVL.

This clone has a handful of counts. This chain uses TRBV7-3 with TRBJ1-2; 8 bases align to TRBD1. J gave up 8 bases and V 2 bases, and 1 base lay outside the gene matches. This CDR3 is built from 12 residues. CDR1 and CDR2 from the germline V gene are SGHTA and FQGTGA. In DNA, the CDR3 is TGTGCCAGCAGCTTACCAGGGGGCGGCTACACCTTC. It yields the protein CASSLPGGGYTF.

The J gene is TRBJ2-1, the V gene TRBV5-1, with D possibly TRBD2 on 6 matching bases. From germline, CDR1 is SGHRS and CDR2 YFSETQ. V lost 4 bases to trimming and J lost 2 bases, with 19 bases between them. This CDR3 contains 17 residues. Here the CDR3 reads CASSPSHNGRAYNEQFF. The CDR3, as DNA: TGCGCCAGCAGCCCTTCTCACAACGGGAGAGCCTACAATGAGCAGTTCTTC.

This clone appeared a few times. This rearrangement joins TRBV2 to TRBJ2-1; TRBD2 agrees at 9 bases. This CDR3 region has 16 residues. Germline V CDR1 and CDR2: SNHLY, FYNNEI. Trimming removed 6 bases from V and 6 bases from J; junction bases left unmatched: 12. CDR3 protein: CASSLGIDSGSNEQFF. CDR3 bases: TGTGCCAGCAGCTTAGGGATCGATAGCGGGAGCAATGAGCAGTTCTTC.

The rearrangement joins TRBV3-1 (or the pseudogene TRBV3-2) to TRBJ1-6; D gene unclear. Looked up from germline, CDR1 is LGHDT and CDR2 is YNNKEL (reference sequence). V was shortened by 1 base and J by 7 bases, with 8 bases between the two germline ends. The CDR3 is made up of 14 amino acids. This chain's CDR3 is CASSQVISNSPLHF. The CDR3 nucleotides are TGTGCCAGCAGCCAAGTAATATCGAATTCACCCCTCCACTTT.

The V call is TRBV5-1, the J call TRBJ2-5, with D unresolved. There are 16 residues in the CDR3. Trimming shortened V by 4 bases and J by 2 bases, and 18 bases separated the two germline ends. Germline lookup yields CDR1 SGHRS and CDR2 YFSETQ. This chain's CDR3 is CASSAGQGPYQETQYF. CDR3 nucleotides: TGCGCCAGCAGCGCCGGTCAAGGTCCGTATCAAGAGACCCAGTACTTC.

The J gene is TRBJ2-7, the V gene TRBV4-2, with 11 bases aligning to TRBD2. Germline V lookup: CDR1 LGHNA, CDR2 YNFKEQ. This CDR3 has 14 amino acids. Trimming took 1 base from V and 6 from J; bases not matched to a gene: 2. Here the CDR3 DNA reads TGTGCCAGCAGCCAAGCGGGACTAGCGGCCGAGCAGTACTTC. Translated: CASSQAGLAAEQYF.

V is TRBV9 and J is TRBJ2-3; a weak D match, TRBD2 (5 bases). Germline CDR1 and CDR2: SGDLS and YYNGEE. The CDR3 is 14 amino acids. The V and J ends lost 2 bases and 1 base respectively, with 8 bases between them. CDR3: CASSVRRGTDTQYF. The CDR3 DNA sequence: TGTGCCAGCAGCGTCCGGCGGGGCACAGATACGCAGTATTTT.

V gene TRBV7-9 combines with J gene TRBJ2-1; 8 bases align to TRBD2. J was trimmed by 10 bases and V by 2 bases; bases with no gene match: 7. In germline, CDR1 is SEHNR, CDR2 FQNEAQ (reference sequence). The CDR3 sequence is 14 residues long. This CDR3 reads CASSLSGGVPEQFF. The DNA for the CDR3 is TGTGCCAGCAGCTTAAGCGGGGGCGTTCCGGAGCAGTTCTTC.

The chain carries TRBV4-1 and TRBJ2-3, with 10 bases fitting TRBD2. Germline loops: CDR1 MGHRA, CDR2 YSYEKL. V lost 0 bases, J lost 0 bases, and 12 bases stayed unmatched. The length of the CDR3 is 20 residues. DNA of the CDR3: TGCGCCAGCAGCCAAGAAAGGCCCCCTAGCGGGGGCGCCAGCACAGATACGCAGTATTTT. It encodes CASSQERPPSGGASTDTQYF.